The entry below describes one TCR beta chain. This clonotype was observed a single time. Its target antigen remains unknown. Qualities for individual bases were not recorded, and no much larger clone is one base off. A single read offers scant evidence. CDR1 MNHEY and CDR2 SVGEGT are derived from the germline V gene. A distance of 17 bases separates the germline ends of V and J, which lose 2 bases and 15 bases respectively. The CDR3, from cysteine to phenylalanine, totals 13 residues. Only the CDR3 portion is preserved as DNA: 39 bases, with reading frame beginning at the first base. The data originate from a study of response to subunit inactivated influenza vaccine (dated by TCRdb to 2017 to 2018). Background on the whole study: The study used deep quantitative T cell receptor repertoire profiling to track responses to a trivalent subunit inactivated influenza vaccine.

On the study overall, not on this receptor specifically: According to the authors, only a limited number of new T cells may be recruited by each seasonal influenza vaccination.

The receptor library was made with RT-PCR. TCRdb names Illumina HiSeq 2500 as the instrument used. Clones were called with MiXCR by TCRdb after fastp trimmed the public reads at Q25, and only in-frame beta chains were retained. For every CDR3 protein sequence, its rows merge into one entry that carries the most common genes and DNA. The sample data list just under 550,000 distinct CDR3 sequences, and under 30% of these were observed just once. Jointly, the top ten make up 2.5% to 3.5% of the sample. These data were likewise used in another study, on T cells expressing NK-cell markers. Per that second paper: TCR beta cDNA libraries were made by 5'RACE template switching that added a universal primer site and unique molecular identifiers. Three sorted T-cell subsets (CD3+CD56+NKG2C+, CD3+CD56+NKG2C- and CD3+CD56-NKG2C+) from roughly 8 donors had their TCR beta-chain repertoires profiled. Of the eight sequenced donors, seven were found to be HCMV-seropositive and one was found to be HCMV-seronegative. To restrict sorting to alphabetaTCR-expressing T cells, an anti-gammadeltaTCR antibody was added in several experiments. In six or seven donors, the dominant CD3+CD56+NKG2C+ clonotypes ranked among the top 10 CD8+ clonotypes, making up roughly 1.0-7.0% of CD8+ T cells. Those dominant clonotypes were again the most abundant among CD3+CD56-NKG2C+ cells in a few donors, at about 25-60.1%. It remained unclear whether the expanded NKG2C-expressing T cell clones were specific for HCMV antigens. The eight sequenced donors were randomly selected healthy volunteers, three men and five women. A commercial ELISA kit detecting HCMV-specific IgG in serum was used to determine HCMV serostatus. Ficoll density gradient centrifugation was used to isolate peripheral blood mononuclear cells from blood. Magnetic immunoseparation with Miltenyi isolation kits was used to isolate CD4+ and CD8+ T cells from PBMC. Synthesis of cDNA was primed from the TCR beta constant segment and was followed by two consecutive PCR amplification steps. Illumina HiSeq 2000/2500, MiSeq or NextSeq was used to sequence libraries as 2 x 150 bp reads. MIGEC was used to demultiplex reads and group the reads by UMI, and MiTCR was used to assemble and quantify clonotypes. Only TCR cDNA sequences supported by at least two reads were kept to exclude erroneous sequences. The tcR package was used for downstream repertoire analysis, with clonotypes matched between fractions based on CDR3 nucleotide sequence plus V segment. VDJmatch was used to annotate antigen specificity against VDJdb, with one amino acid substitution in CDR3 permitted.

The receptor was derived from a man over 45 who received an inactivated influenza vaccine. Donor details come from another sample of the same person, matched by shared clones. The chain links TRBV6-2 or TRBV6-3 with TRBJ2-4; a tentative D match to TRBD1 spans 6 bases. Here the sequenced sample was CD4+ T cells sorted from PBMCs, taken about 13 days after vaccination. The CDR3 loop reads CASSYGLPGTRYF. The DNA sequence is as follows: TGTGCCAGCAGTTACGGGCTACCGGGGACAAGGTACTTC.